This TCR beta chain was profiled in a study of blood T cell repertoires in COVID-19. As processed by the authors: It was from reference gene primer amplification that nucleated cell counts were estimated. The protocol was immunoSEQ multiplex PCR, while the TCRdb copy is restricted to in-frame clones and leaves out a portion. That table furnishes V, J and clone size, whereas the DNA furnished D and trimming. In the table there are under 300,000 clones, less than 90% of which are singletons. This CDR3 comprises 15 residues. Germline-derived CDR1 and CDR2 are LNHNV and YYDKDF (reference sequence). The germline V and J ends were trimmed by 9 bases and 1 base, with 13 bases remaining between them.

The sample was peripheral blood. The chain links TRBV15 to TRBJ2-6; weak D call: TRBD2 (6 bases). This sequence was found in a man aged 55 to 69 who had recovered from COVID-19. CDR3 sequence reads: CATRDGLSGANVLTF. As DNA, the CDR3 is TGTGCCACGCGGGACGGACTGTCTGGGGCCAACGTCCTGACTTTC.